This is a list of T cell receptor beta chains from one sample in a study of cytomegalovirus exposure and HLA in healthy donors. Libraries were prepared by immunoSEQ multiplex PCR; TCRdb keeps only in-frame clonotypes and omits some of them. The data contain 90,000 to 150,000 clones, less than 85% of them singletons. Sequenced material: PBMCs. These receptors originate from a woman between 40 and 55 years old in good health and CMV-seronegative. Both conserved end residues are part of each CDR3. The order of the fields is V gene, D gene, clone size, J gene, CDR3 DNA, CDR3 protein. The D gene is left open where the match is weak. The size of a clone is reported for some rows only, either as once, few or many, or as a class for expanded clones.

TRBV30	TRBD1	.	TRBJ1-2	TGTGCCTGGAGAGACAGGGAGAGGATTTATGGCTACACCTTC	CAWRDRERIYGYTF
TRBV9	.	.	TRBJ2-3	TGTGCCAGCGCATCGGTGCAGGGGACAGATACGCAGTATTTT	CASASVQGTDTQYF
TRBV7-6	TRBD2	.	TRBJ2-2	TGTGCCAGCAGCTTGGGGGGGGGACGGAACACCGGGGAGCTGTTTTTT	CASSLGGGRNTGELFF
TRBV7-9	.	.	TRBJ1-1	TGTGCCAGCAGCTTTTCACAGGTCTCTGAAGCTTTCTTT	CASSFSQVSEAFF
TRBV5-6	TRBD2	.	TRBJ2-1	TGTGCCAGCAGCTCCTTAGCGGGGAGCTCCTACAATGAGCAGTTCTTC	CASSSLAGSSYNEQFF
TRBV7-2	TRBD1	.	TRBJ1-1	TGTGCCAGCAGCTTAGTGTCATTAGGGACAGCCACTGAAGCTTTCTTT	CASSLVSLGTATEAFF
TRBV6-1	.	.	TRBJ1-4	TGTGCCAGCAGTCGCCCGACAGCAACTAATGAAAAACTGTTTTTT	CASSRPTATNEKLFF
TRBV5-1	TRBD2	.	TRBJ2-1	TGCGCCAGCAGCTTGGCTCGGTGGGAGGGGAGGGTGGATGAGCAGTTCTTC	CASSLARWEGRVDEQFF
TRBV9	TRBD2	.	TRBJ2-1	TGTGCCAGCAGCTCCCGGACTAGCGGGCTGGGATACAATGAGCAGTTCTTC	CASSSRTSGLGYNEQFF
TRBV4-2	.	.	TRBJ1-1	TGTGCCAGCAGCCAAGGAGCTTCCGGTGACACTGAAGCTTTCTTT	CASSQGASGDTEAFF
TRBV7-2	.	few	TRBJ1-1	TGTGCCAGCAGCTTTTCCTCCGGGAACACTGAAGCTTTCTTT	CASSFSSGNTEAFF
TRBV5-1	TRBD2	.	TRBJ2-1	TGCGCCAGCAGCTTCCCTAGCGGGAGCGGTGAGCAGTTCTTC	CASSFPSGSGEQFF
TRBV27	TRBD2	.	TRBJ2-3	TGTGCCAGCAGCCGGACTAGCGGGGGAGATACGCAGTATTTT	CASSRTSGGDTQYF
TRBV18	TRBD1	.	TRBJ1-3	TGTGCCAGCTCACCACCATCGGGACAGGGGGTTCTTTCTGGAAACACCATATATTTT	CASSPPSGQGVLSGNTIYF
TRBV4-3	TRBD1	.	TRBJ1-1	TGCGCCAGCAGCCAAGAAACAGGGGGCGCGGGGTCTTTCTTT	CASSQETGGAGSFF
TRBV7-9	.	few	TRBJ1-1	TGTGCCAGCAGCTTAGGGGACATTTACACTGAAGCTTTCTTT	CASSLGDIYTEAFF
TRBV28	TRBD1	.	TRBJ1-2	TGTGCCAGCAGACCCACGGGACAGACCTATGGCTACACCTTC	CASRPTGQTYGYTF
TRBV5-1	.	few	TRBJ2-3	TGCGCCAGCAGCAAGCCCCAGGGGCCGGCAGATACGCAGTATTTT	CASSKPQGPADTQYF
TRBV18	TRBD1	.	TRBJ1-1	TGTGCCAGCTCACCACAGGACAGGGGCACTGAAGCTTTCTTT	CASSPQDRGTEAFF
TRBV21-1	.	.	TRBJ2-1	TGTGCCAGCAGCAAAGTTAGGAGAAAGACTAACAATGAGCAGTTCTTC	CASSKVRRKTNNEQFF
TRBV6-1	.	.	TRBJ2-7	TGTGCTAGCAGCCAACGCCAGGGGCTGGCCTACGAGCAGTACTTC	CASSQRQGLAYEQYF
TRBV5-1	TRBD1	once	TRBJ2-6	TGCGCCAGCAGCTGGACAGGGGCCGGCTCTGGGGCCAACGTCCTGACTTTC	CASSWTGAGSGANVLTF
TRBV7-9	.	.	TRBJ2-3	TGTGCCAGCAGCTTGACTGCTGATACGCAGTATTTT	CASSLTADTQYF
TRBV25-1	.	.	TRBJ1-2	TGTGCCAGCAGTGGCGGTGGGTATGGCTACACCTTC	CASSGGGYGYTF
TRBV9	TRBD2	.	TRBJ2-1	TGTGCCAGCAGCGTAGTTCCGGGGGGTGAGCAGTTCTTC	CASSVVPGGEQFF
TRBV15	TRBD2	.	TRBJ2-1	TGTGCCTACGGGGGGAGTCATGAGCAGTTCTTC	CAYGGSHEQFF
TRBV6-5	TRBD1	.	TRBJ2-7	TGTGCCAGCAGTTATCAGACAGGGACCCTCTACGAGCAGTACTTC	CASSYQTGTLYEQYF
TRBV19	.	.	TRBJ2-3	TGTGCCAGTAAGGGAATGGGGCAAGATACGCAGTATTTT	CASKGMGQDTQYF
TRBV9	TRBD2	.	TRBJ2-2	TGTGCCAGCAGCGGAGGACTAGCGGGAGGGTCGGGCACCGGGGAGCTGTTTTTT	CASSGGLAGGSGTGELFF
TRBV30	.	.	TRBJ1-2	TGTGCCTGCCACCCCAATCCAGGACAGTATAATGGCTACACCTTC	CACHPNPGQYNGYTF
TRBV27	.	.	TRBJ1-4	TGTGCCAGCAGTTTAAGGAGGAGTGAAAAACTGTTTTTT	CASSLRRSEKLFF
TRBV2	TRBD1	.	TRBJ1-4	TGTGCCAGCAGTTCGGGACAGGGATGGCAAGAAAAACTGTTTTTT	CASSSGQGWQEKLFF
TRBV4-1	.	.	TRBJ1-1	TGCGCCAGCAGCCAAGATGCGGGGCAAGAAGCTTTCTTT	CASSQDAGQEAFF
TRBV25-1	TRBD1	.	TRBJ2-3	TGTGCCAGCACATCATCCAGGGGGCCGGGGGATACGCAGTATTTT	CASTSSRGPGDTQYF
TRBV4-1	.	.	TRBJ2-7	TGCGCCAGCAGCCAAGGAAGGGACACCCCCTACGAGCAGTACTTC	CASSQGRDTPYEQYF
TRBV29-1	.	few	TRBJ1-2	TGCAGCGTTGAAGTCTTATATGGCTACACCTTC	CSVEVLYGYTF
TRBV6-5	.	once	TRBJ1-1	TGTGCCAGCAGTTACAGGTGGCAGGGCTTAGCTTTCTTT	CASSYRWQGLAFF
TRBV9	TRBD1	few	TRBJ1-1	TGTGCCAGCAGCACTCGACAGGGAACGAACACTGAAGCTTTCTTT	CASSTRQGTNTEAFF
TRBV28	.	.	TRBJ2-3	TGTGCCAGCAGGAAACTGGGGGGTTCCGGTTATAGCAATCAGCCCCAGTATTTT	CASRKLGGSGYSNQPQYF
TRBV9	.	.	TRBJ2-2	TGTGCCAGCGGCGACCCCACCCGAACTGGGGAGCTGTTTTTT	CASGDPTRTGELFF
TRBV5-6	TRBD1	.	TRBJ2-1	TGTGCCAGCAGTTTGGACAGGGTGAATGAGCAGTTCTTC	CASSLDRVNEQFF
TRBV7-3	TRBD2	.	TRBJ2-7	TGTGCCAGCAGCGATGGGACTAGCGGGAGTACCAAGCGATACTTC	CASSDGTSGSTKRYF
TRBV11-2	.	.	TRBJ1-1	TGTGCCAGCAGCCTGGGACTCCGGAACACTGAAGCTTTCTTT	CASSLGLRNTEAFF
TRBV11-3	.	.	TRBJ2-5	TGTGCCAGCAGCTTATCTAGACAGACCCAGTACTTC	CASSLSRQTQYF
TRBV9	TRBD2	.	TRBJ2-1	TGTGCCAGCAGCCCGAGAATAGCGGGGGGGCTTGGTGAGCAGTTCTTC	CASSPRIAGGLGEQFF
TRBV10-3	.	once	TRBJ2-3	TGTGCCATCAGTGGCGTAGTGGGTAAGGGGGGGGCGCCGGATACGCAGTATTTT	CAISGVVGKGGAPDTQYF
TRBV5-6	TRBD1	.	TRBJ2-7	TGTGCCAGCAGCTATGGTATGGGACAGATTAATTACGAGCAGTACTTC	CASSYGMGQINYEQYF
TRBV2	.	.	TRBJ2-7	TGTGCCAGCAGGTCCTTGGACAGATACGAGCAGTACTTC	CASRSLDRYEQYF
TRBV4-1	.	.	TRBJ1-3	TGCGCCAGCAGCCAAACCCGGGACACCGGAAACACCATATATTTT	CASSQTRDTGNTIYF